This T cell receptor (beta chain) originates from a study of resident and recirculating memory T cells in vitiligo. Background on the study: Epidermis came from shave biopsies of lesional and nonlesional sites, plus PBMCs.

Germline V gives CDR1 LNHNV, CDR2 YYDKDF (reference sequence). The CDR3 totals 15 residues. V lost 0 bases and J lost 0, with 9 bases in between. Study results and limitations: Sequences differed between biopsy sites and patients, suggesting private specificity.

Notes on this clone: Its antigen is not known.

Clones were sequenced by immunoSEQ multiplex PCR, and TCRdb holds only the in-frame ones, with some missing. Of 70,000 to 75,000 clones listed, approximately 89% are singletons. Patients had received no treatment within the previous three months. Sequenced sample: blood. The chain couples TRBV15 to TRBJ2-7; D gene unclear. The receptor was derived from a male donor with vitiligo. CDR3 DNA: TGTGCCACCAGCAGAGATTCCGTGAGCTCCTACGAGCAGTACTTC. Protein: CATSRDSVSSYEQYF. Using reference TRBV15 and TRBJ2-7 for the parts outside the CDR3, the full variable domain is DAMVIQNPRYQVTQFGKPVTLSCSQTLNHNVMYWYQQKSSQAPKLLFHYYDKDFNNEADTPDNFQSRRPNTSFCFLDIRSPGLGDTAMYLCATSRDSVSSYEQYFGPGTRLTVT.